These 27 T cell receptor beta chains originate from one sample sequenced in a study of PD-L1 blockade in urothelial cancer. TCRdb's table, derived via immunoSEQ multiplex PCR, lists solely in-frame clones and lacks some. The table includes about 84,000 clones, 90% detected once. Source: PBMCs, taken around atezolizumab (anti-PD-L1) treatment. The receptors come from a man between 60 and 75 years old with urothelial cancer.

This chain joins TRBV4-3 and TRBJ1-5; D possibly corresponds to TRBD1 (6 bases). In germline, CDR1 is LGHNA, CDR2 YSLEER. This CDR3 comprises 15 residues. The V end was cut by 4 bases, the J end by 2 bases, with 12 bases between. In nucleotides, the CDR3 is TGCGCCAGCAGCCTTAGGGGGTCTGGCAATCAGCCCCAGCATTTT. This sequence encodes CASSLRGSGNQPQHF.

This chain uses TRBV29-1 with TRBJ2-7, with D possibly matching TRBD2 (6 bases). V was clipped by 1 base and J by 7 bases, with 11 bases between them. Germline V gene sequence: CDR1 SQVTM, CDR2 ANQGSEA. The CDR3 length is 12 residues. The CDR3 reads CSVEGRGREQYF. CDR3 coding DNA: TGCAGCGTTGAAGGCCGGGGGAGGGAGCAGTACTTC.

The V call is TRBV6-5, the J call TRBJ2-2; the match to TRBD2 covers 7 bases. Germline CDR1 reads MNHEY; CDR2 reads SVGAGI. V trimming: 5 bases; J trimming: 5 bases; junction bases outside the gene matches: 2. The CDR3 is made up of 13 amino acids. CDR3 sequence: CASSRGGTGELFF. CDR3 nucleotide sequence: TGTGCCAGCAGTCGGGGAGGGACCGGGGAGCTGTTTTTT.

The chain couples TRBV28 to TRBJ2-7; 9 positions agree with TRBD2. The CDR3 is made up of 15 amino acids. After removal of 7 bases from V and 6 bases from J, the junction contained 13 bases not matched to a gene. The germline gives CDR1 MDHEN, CDR2 SYDVKM. CDR3 bases: TGTGCCAGCATGCCCGGAGGCGGGAGGGTGGGCGAGCAGTACTTC. Its translation is CASMPGGGRVGEQYF.

The J gene is TRBJ2-7, the V gene TRBV12-5, with D unclear. V lost 3 bases and J lost 1, with 13 bases in between. Germline assignment: CDR1 LGHNT and CDR2 FRNRAP. CDR3 length: 15 residues. The CDR3 region has the DNA TGTGCTAGTGGTTTATGGTCCTTCGAGTCCTACGAGCAGTACTTC. This codes for CASGLWSFESYEQYF.

The chain employs TRBV6-5 and TRBJ1-4; the D gene is possibly TRBD1 (5 bases). Trimming stripped 0 bases from V and 8 bases from J, with 13 bases between. The CDR3 covers 15 residues. Germline V gene data show CDR1 as MNHEY and CDR2 as SVGAGI. The CDR3 DNA reads TGTGCCAGCAGTTACTCTCTACCCAGGGCGGAAAAACTGTTTTTT. It is translated as CASSYSLPRAEKLFF.

This rearrangement joins TRBV19 to TRBJ2-2; 8 bases align to TRBD1. Looked up from germline, CDR1 is LNHDA and CDR2 is SQIVND (reference sequence). V shed 8 bases, J shed 3 bases, and the junction held 8 bases outside the gene matches. The CDR3 consists of 15 residues. CDR3 loop: CASHNRGSHTGELFF. In DNA, the CDR3 is TGTGCCAGTCATAACAGGGGGTCCCACACCGGGGAGCTGTTTTTT.

V and J are TRBV6-5 and TRBJ1-1; TRBD1 matches at 10 bases. Trimming at V came to 4 bases and at J to 11 bases, leaving 7 bases not matched to a gene. Germline CDR1 reads MNHEY; CDR2 reads SVGAGI. The CDR3 is 13 residues long. DNA of the CDR3: TGTGCCAGCAGTTTCCCGGGACAGGGGTACGCTTTCTTT. Its translation is CASSFPGQGYAFF.

The chain joins TRBV5-1 to TRBJ2-2; 11 nucleotides align to TRBD1. The CDR3 sequence is 18 residues long. CDR1 and CDR2 from the germline V gene are SGHRS and YFSETQ. With 3 bases clipped from V and 5 bases from J, the junction kept 12 bases outside the gene matches. In nucleotides, the CDR3 is TGCGCCAGCAGCTCTCAACCTACTGGACAGGGGGCTACCGGGGAGCTGTTTTTT. Translated, it gives CASSSQPTGQGATGELFF.

The chain couples TRBV5-4 to TRBJ2-1, with 9 bases fitting TRBD2. J lost 6 bases, V lost 4 bases, and 8 bases had no gene match. The V gene's germline CDR1 is SGHNT and CDR2 YYREEE (reference sequence). The CDR3 has 15 amino acids. The CDR3 sequence is CASSQGLAVFNEQFF. The CDR3 region has the DNA TGTGCCAGCAGCCAGGGACTAGCCGTATTCAATGAGCAGTTCTTC. Full variable domain (outside the CDR3, taken from reference TRBV5-4 and TRBJ2-1): ETGVTQSPTHLIKTRGQQVTLRCSSQSGHNTVSWYQQALGQGPQFIFQYYREEENGRGNFPPRFSGLQFPNYSSELNVNALELDDSALYLCASSQGLAVFNEQFFGPGTRLTVL.

This chain links TRBV5-4 with TRBJ1-3; D gene uncertain. The V and J ends lost 4 bases and 2 bases respectively, with 19 bases between them. The CDR3 runs to 17 residues. Germline V gene lookup returns CDR1 SGHNT and CDR2 YYREEE (reference sequence). The CDR3 loop reads CASSIDGGQLPGNTIYF. The CDR3 DNA follows: TGTGCCAGCAGCATAGACGGCGGTCAGTTGCCTGGAAACACCATATATTTT.

The chain couples TRBV19 to TRBJ2-6; maybe TRBD1 (5 bases). This CDR3 comprises 16 residues. Germline V gene data show CDR1 as LNHDA and CDR2 as SQIVND (reference sequence). V lost 1 base and J lost 1, with 8 bases in between. CDR3 DNA: TGTGCCAGTAGTATAGCTCAGGGATCTGGGGCCAACGTCCTGACTTTC. As protein: CASSIAQGSGANVLTF.

This chain links TRBV27 with TRBJ2-7; tentatively, D is TRBD2 (6 bases). V lost 0 bases and J lost 1, with 10 bases in between. The CDR3 has 15 amino acids. Germline V gives CDR1 MNHEY, CDR2 SMNVEV (reference sequence). The CDR3 region is CASSLSLAGSYEQYF. The CDR3 nucleotides are TGTGCCAGCAGTTTATCTCTTGCGGGATCCTACGAGCAGTACTTC.

The CDR3, as DNA: TGTGCCAGCAGCGGACAGATGAACACTGAAGCTTTCTTT. Its protein product is CASSGQMNTEAFF. This chain uses TRBV2 with TRBJ1-1; D is perhaps TRBD1 (6 bases). The CDR3 totals 13 residues. Germline V gene sequence: CDR1 SNHLY, CDR2 FYNNEI. The V gene lost 6 bases and the J gene lost 0 bases, with 8 bases spanning the gap. The variable domain in full, with the rest retrieved from reference TRBV2 and TRBJ1-1, is EPEVTQTPSHQVTQMGQEVILRCVPISNHLYFYWYRQILGQKVEFLVSFYNNEISEKSEIFDDQFSVERPDGSNFTLKIRSTKLEDSAMYFCASSGQMNTEAFFGQGTRLTVV.

This CDR3 reads CASSEGHTGELFF. CDR3 DNA: TGTGCCAGCAGTGAGGGGCACACCGGGGAGCTGTTTTTT. J is TRBJ2-2 and V is TRBV25-1, with a tentative D call TRBD1 (5 bases). The germline CDR1 and CDR2 sequences are MGHDK and SYGVNS. The CDR3 is made up of 13 amino acids. V lost 3 bases and J 3 bases, leaving 5 bases between the germline ends. Together with reference TRBV25-1 and TRBJ2-2, the CDR3 gives the full variable domain: EADIYQTPRYLVIGTGKKITLECSQTMGHDKMYWYQQDPGMELHLIHYSYGVNSTEKGDLSSESTVSRIRTEHFPLTLESARPSHTSQYLCASSEGHTGELFFGEGSRLTVL.

The gene calls are TRBV7-2 and TRBJ2-4; 7 nucleotides match TRBD2. The CDR3 loop spans 19 amino acids. J gave up 0 bases and V 3 bases, and 14 bases lay outside the gene matches. Germline CDR1 SGHTA, CDR2 FQGNSA. The CDR3 DNA is TGTGCCAGCAGCTTCAACCCCTCCCTAGCGGAGCTAGCCAAAAACATTCAGTACTTC. Its protein is CASSFNPSLAELAKNIQYF.

This rearrangement joins TRBV10-3 to TRBJ2-7, with 7 nucleotides matching TRBD1. Trimming took 5 bases from V and 4 from J; bases not matched to a gene: 8. The CDR3 has 14 amino acids. CDR1 ENHRY and CDR2 SYGVKD come from the germline V gene. DNA of the CDR3: TGTGCCATCAGTCGACAGGGTTTAGGATACGAGCAGTACTTC. This gives the protein CAISRQGLGYEQYF.

V usage is TRBV19 and J usage is TRBJ2-1; TRBD2 matches 9 bases. Germline V gene data show CDR1 as LNHDA and CDR2 as SQIVND (reference sequence). This CDR3 has 15 residues. After removal of 5 bases from V and 4 bases from J, the junction contained 6 bases not matched to a gene. For the CDR3, the DNA is TGTGCCAGTAGTTCCGGGACTAGCAGATACAATGAGCAGTTCTTC. Protein: CASSSGTSRYNEQFF.

The genes are TRBV4-3 and TRBJ1-4; maybe TRBD1 (6 bases). CDR1 is LGHNA, CDR2 YSLEER, per germline. The CDR3 covers 15 residues. V gave up 1 base and J gave up 3 bases, with 9 bases separating them. In DNA, the CDR3 is TGCGCCAGCAGCCAAGGGACAGTCTCTAATGAAAAACTGTTTTTT. This encodes CASSQGTVSNEKLFF.

The chain has TRBV2 and TRBJ2-5, with 11 nucleotides matching TRBD2. The junction had 3 bases not matched to a gene; V was cut back by 4 bases and J by 2 bases. Germline V gene sequence: CDR1 SNHLY, CDR2 FYNNEI. CDR3 length: 15 amino acids. DNA of the CDR3: TGTGCCAGCAGTGGTCTAGCGGGGGGACAAGAGACCCAGTACTTC. Its protein product is CASSGLAGGQETQYF.

The V gene is TRBV5-4, the J gene TRBJ1-2; weak D call: TRBD1 (5 bases). The CDR3 runs 14 residues. Germline CDR1 is SGHNT and CDR2 is YYREEE (reference sequence). V dropped 4 bases and J dropped 10 bases, with 20 bases sitting between them. This CDR3 reads CASSPGSGTGTYTF. The CDR3 DNA reads TGTGCCAGCAGCCCGGGGTCCGGGACTGGGACCTACACCTTC.

CDR3 region: CASRVQGGSYEQYF. The CDR3 DNA sequence: TGCGCCAGCAGGGTACAGGGTGGTTCCTACGAGCAGTACTTC. The genes are TRBV5-1 and TRBJ2-7; D is perhaps TRBD1 (6 bases). V lost 5 bases to trimming and J lost 1 base, with 13 bases between them. The CDR3 loop spans 14 amino acids. The V gene's germline CDR1 is SGHRS and CDR2 YFSETQ.

The rearrangement joins TRBV2 to TRBJ2-7; 9 nucleotides agree with TRBD2. V shed 5 bases and J 3 bases; nucleotides not matched to a gene: 8. Germline loops: CDR1 SNHLY, CDR2 FYNNEI. This CDR3 has 15 residues. In DNA form, the CDR3 reads TGTGCCAGCAGTTCTCAGACTAGCGGATACTACGAGCAGTACTTC. Encoded protein: CASSSQTSGYYEQYF.

The V and J genes are TRBV4-2 and TRBJ2-1, with a possible D match to TRBD1 (5 bases). V shed 0 bases and J shed 4 bases, with 13 bases lying between them. The germline CDR1 and CDR2 sequences are LGHNA and YNFKEQ. The CDR3 is 16 amino acids. In DNA form, the CDR3 reads TGTGCCAGCAGCCAAGATCTAATGGCAGGGTACAATGAGCAGTTCTTC. Its protein is CASSQDLMAGYNEQFF.

The chain carries TRBV6-1 and TRBJ1-1, with TRBD1 identical over 7 bases. The ends lost 6 bases at V and 6 bases at J; junction bases unmatched: 7. This CDR3 comprises 13 residues. In germline, CDR1 is MNHNS, CDR2 SASEGT. CDR3 sequence reads: CASRMTGIAEAFF. CDR3 coding DNA: TGTGCCAGCAGAATGACAGGGATCGCTGAAGCTTTCTTT.

CDR3 amino acids: CASSLGGGGNTIYF. The CDR3 region has the DNA TGTGCCAGCAGCTTGGGGGGGGGCGGAAACACCATATATTTT. The chain links TRBV5-4 to TRBJ1-3; D is perhaps TRBD1 (6 bases). V lost 0 bases and J 4 bases, leaving 8 bases between the germline ends. This CDR3 has 14 amino acids. CDR1 is SGHNT, CDR2 YYREEE, per germline (reference sequence).

The V call is TRBV5-1, the J call TRBJ2-5, with D possibly matching TRBD2 (6 bases). The CDR3 loop spans 13 amino acids. Germline CDR1 and CDR2: SGHRS and YFSETQ. V gave up 0 bases and J gave up 6 bases, with 9 bases separating them. This CDR3 reads CASSLEGGKTQYF. The CDR3 DNA sequence: TGCGCCAGCAGCTTGGAGGGCGGGAAGACCCAGTACTTC. The full variable domain, rest sourced from reference TRBV5-1 and TRBJ2-5, is KAGVTQTPRYLIKTRGQQVTLSCSPISGHRSVSWYQQTPGQGLQFLFEYFSETQRNKGNFPGRFSGRQFSNSRSEMNVSTLELGDSALYLCASSLEGGKTQYFGPGTRLLVL.